The 13 T cell receptor beta chains presented below share a single source sample, sequenced in a study of response to subunit inactivated influenza vaccine. From the RT-PCR reads, TCRdb called clonotypes with MiXCR, one entry per CDR3 protein. The sample has 450,000 to 600,000 distinct CDR3 sequences, approximately 15% seen once. This sample comprised CD4+ T cells sorted from PBMCs, obtained less than 30 months after vaccination. The receptors here all came from a man aged 50 to 75 who received an inactivated influenza vaccine.

This clonotype came up a few times. V is TRBV4-2 and J is TRBJ2-6, with 8 bases aligning to TRBD1. This CDR3 spans 17 amino acids. Losses at the gene ends were 1 base for V and 4 bases for J; bases not matched to a gene: 6. Germline CDR1 and CDR2: LGHNA and YNFKEQ. CDR3 protein: CASSQVTGEVGANVLTF. The CDR3 bases are TGTGCCAGCAGCCAAGTGACAGGGGAGGTAGGGGCCAACGTCCTGACTTTC.

This clonotype appeared many times. The V gene is TRBV4-2, the J gene TRBJ2-2; 8 nucleotides match TRBD2. Trimming at V came to 4 bases and at J to 3 bases, leaving 7 bases not matched to a gene. The CDR3 contains 16 residues. Germline-derived CDR1 and CDR2 are LGHNA and YNFKEQ. The CDR3 DNA is TGTGCCAGCAGCCGAGGTTCGGGGGGGGACACCGGGGAGCTGTTTTTT. Amino acid sequence: CASSRGSGGDTGELFF.

This clonotype has just a few counts. The CDR3, as DNA: TGTGCCAGCAGCCAAGAAGGCAGCAATCAGCCCCAGCATTTT. Translating it yields CASSQEGSNQPQHF. This chain links TRBV4-2 with TRBJ1-5; the D is unclear. Trimming cost V 0 bases and J 1 base, with 4 bases left between them. Germline V lookup: CDR1 LGHNA, CDR2 YNFKEQ. This CDR3 has 14 amino acids.

The V gene is TRBV7-2, the J gene TRBJ2-5; TRBD2 aligns across 12 bases. Germline V CDR1 and CDR2: SGHTA, FQGNSA. The length of the CDR3 is 15 residues. V dropped 5 bases and J dropped 6; count of bases not matched to a gene: 7. For the CDR3, the DNA is TGTGCCAGCAGCCAACTAGCGGGGGGTCAAAAGACCCAGTACTTC. Translation gives CASSQLAGGQKTQYF.

CDR3 residues: CSVRKTLNTEAFF. Here the CDR3 DNA reads TGCAGCGTACGAAAGACCTTGAACACTGAAGCTTTCTTT. The V call is TRBV29-1, the J call TRBJ1-1; D unresolved. The CDR3 extends over 13 amino acids. V was clipped by 6 bases and J by 0 bases, with 11 bases between them. Germline V lookup: CDR1 SQVTM, CDR2 ANQGSEA. Using reference TRBV29-1 and TRBJ1-1 for the parts outside the CDR3, the full variable domain is SAVISQKPSRDICQRGTSLTIQCQVDSQVTMMFWYRQQPGQSLTLIATANQGSEATYESGFVIDKFPISRPNLTFSTLTVSNMSPEDSSIYLCSVRKTLNTEAFFGQGTRLTVV.

This clonotype was seen repeatedly, ten times or more. V usage is TRBV6-2 or TRBV6-3 and J usage is TRBJ2-7; D is perhaps TRBD2 (6 bases). The V and J ends lost 8 bases and 3 bases respectively, with 11 bases between them. Germline V gene data show CDR1 as MNHEY and CDR2 as SVGEGT. The CDR3 contains 12 residues. CDR3: CASRRLDYEQYF. The CDR3 DNA reads as TGTGCCAGCCGACGACTAGACTACGAGCAGTACTTC.

The chain recombines TRBV7-8 with TRBJ2-3; 7 bases line up with TRBD1. V gave up 3 bases and J gave up 1 base; unmatched junction bases: 4. This CDR3 is built from 15 residues. The germline V gene has CDR1 SGHVS and CDR2 FQNEAQ. CDR3 DNA sequence: TGTGCCAGCAGCTTGACAGGGTGGGGCACAGATACGCAGTATTTT. The encoded protein is CASSLTGWGTDTQYF. Filled out from reference TRBV7-8 and TRBJ2-3, the complete variable domain reads GAGVSQSPRYKVAKRGQDVALRCDPISGHVSLFWYQQALGQGPEFLTYFQNEAQLDKSGLPSDRFFAERPEGSVSTLKIQRTQQEDSAVYLCASSLTGWGTDTQYFGPGTRLTVL.

The V call is TRBV20-1, the J call TRBJ2-5; tentative D call: TRBD1 (6 bases). The CDR3 sequence is 15 residues long. Deletions cut 0 bases from V and 0 bases from J, with 11 bases between. Germline CDR1 is DFQATT and CDR2 is SNEGSKA (reference sequence). CDR3 protein: CSARDVRDNQETQYF. The CDR3 DNA is TGCAGTGCTAGAGATGTCAGGGACAACCAAGAGACCCAGTACTTC.

This clonotype has a handful of counts. V usage is TRBV7-2 and J usage is TRBJ2-1; D not certain. The germline V gene encodes CDR1 SGHTA and CDR2 FQGNSA. The CDR3 runs to 14 residues. V lost 2 bases to trimming and J lost 4 bases, with 9 bases between them. The CDR3 region has the DNA TGTGCCAGCAGCTTACAACCAAAATACAATGAGCAGTTCTTC. This translates into CASSLQPKYNEQFF.

In its sample, this clonotype was seen a few times. The chain couples TRBV4-3 to TRBJ2-1; D is uncertain. The CDR3 consists of 15 residues. Germline-derived CDR1 and CDR2 are LGHNA and YSLEER. V was trimmed by 0 bases and J by 8 bases, leaving 14 bases between them. The CDR3 nucleotides read TGCGCCAGCAGCCAAGATACCATCGGTTTGGATGAGCAGTTCTTC. Translating it yields CASSQDTIGLDEQFF.

This clonotype was seen at least ten times. V gene TRBV18 combines with J gene TRBJ2-1, with a tentative D call TRBD1 (6 bases). This CDR3 spans 13 amino acids. Between the trimmed V and J ends, which lost 5 bases and 10 bases, there was a span of 15 bases. Per germline, CDR1 KGHSH and CDR2 LQKENI. The CDR3: CASSEISGTEQFF. For the CDR3, the DNA is TGTGCCAGCTCAGAAATATCCGGGACAGAGCAGTTCTTC.

This clonotype was counted at least ten times. This chain uses TRBV6-5 with TRBJ2-1; 10 positions agree with TRBD2. The V gene's germline CDR1 is MNHEY and CDR2 SVGAGI. The CDR3 consists of 15 residues. J was trimmed by 8 bases and V by 2 bases; bases with no gene match: 6. CDR3 sequence (DNA): TGTGCCAGCAGTTACAGGAGCGGGGGGGCATATGAGCAGTTCTTC. Translated: CASSYRSGGAYEQFF.

The chain recombines TRBV4-2 with TRBJ2-7; possibly TRBD1 or TRBD2 for D (6 bases each). Trimming shortened V by 0 bases and J by 4 bases, and 19 bases separated the two germline ends. The length of the CDR3 is 17 residues. The germline V gene has CDR1 LGHNA and CDR2 YNFKEQ. The CDR3 loop is CASSQEVIGRGLYEQYF. The CDR3 DNA follows: TGTGCCAGCAGCCAAGAGGTGATTGGACGGGGGCTGTACGAGCAGTACTTC.